What follows describes a single T cell receptor beta chain. TCRdb keeps only in-frame clones here, not all; method: immunoSEQ multiplex PCR. The sample lists 2,000 to 3,000 clones, approximately 70% seen once, with roughly 17% in the top ten. The data originate from a study of immune cell composition in non-small cell lung cancer. The germline V gene has CDR1 SGHAT and CDR2 FQNNGV. The CDR3 is made up of 15 amino acids. The sample was also reused in another study, on CD4 T cells in lung cancer. As that study records: Before blood donation, patients had received platinum chemotherapy among other treatments.

The sequence was obtained from a human donor with non-small cell lung cancer. The material sequenced was lung tumor tissue. The chain is built from TRBV11-2 and TRBJ2-5; TRBD2 is a possible D gene (6 bases). The J call may be incorrect, as the DNA end agrees better with TRBJ2-7. The CDR3 nucleotides read TGTGCCAGCAGCCGATTGCCGGGAGCAGGCTACGAGCAGTACTTC. This gives the protein CASSRLPGAGYEQYF.